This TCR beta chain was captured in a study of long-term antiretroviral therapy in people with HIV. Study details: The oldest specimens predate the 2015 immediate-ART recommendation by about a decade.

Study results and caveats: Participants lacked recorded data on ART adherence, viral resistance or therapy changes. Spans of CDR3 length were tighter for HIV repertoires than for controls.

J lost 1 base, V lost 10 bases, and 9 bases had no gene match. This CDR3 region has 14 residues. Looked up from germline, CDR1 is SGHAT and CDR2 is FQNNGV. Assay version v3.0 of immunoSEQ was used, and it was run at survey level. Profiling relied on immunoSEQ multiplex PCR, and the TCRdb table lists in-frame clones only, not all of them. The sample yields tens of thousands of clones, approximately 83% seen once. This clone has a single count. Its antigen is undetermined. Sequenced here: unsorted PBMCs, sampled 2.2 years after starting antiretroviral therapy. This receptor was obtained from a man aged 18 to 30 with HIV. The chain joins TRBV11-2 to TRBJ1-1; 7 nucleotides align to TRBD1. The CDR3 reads CATRTGAGNTEAFF. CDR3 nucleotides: TGTGCCACTCGAACAGGGGCCGGGAACACTGAAGCTTTCTTT.